This TCR beta chain was observed in a study of monozygotic twins with inflammatory bowel disease. No sorting of T cells preceded isolation of total RNA from whole blood. Germline V gives CDR1 SQVTM, CDR2 ANQGSEA. This CDR3 spans 14 amino acids. Study-wide results and limits: Repertoire similarity matched across concordant and discordant twins, perhaps owing to limited power. Clonotype overlap with others was lower in IBD patients than in healthy twins, a difference that was greatest with disease activity.

It was 3500 ng of total RNA that each TCR library used. TCRdb reprocessed the 5' RACE reads and stores each CDR3 protein as one record, lacking DNA. There are 170,000 or so distinct CDR3 sequences in the sample, with approximately 7.4% held by the top ten. To note about this clonotype: Its antigen is unidentified.

The specimen was blood. The chain carries TRBV29-1 and TRBJ2-3; TCRdb returns TRBD2, unconfirmable since there is no DNA. This receptor was taken from a human donor with ulcerative colitis or Crohn's disease, or a healthy co-twin of an affected twin (not recorded which). CDR3 in amino acids: CSVPLADHTDTQYF.